This TCR beta chain was recovered during a study of control samples from healthy donors and cancer patients. Libraries were prepared by immunoSEQ multiplex PCR; TCRdb keeps only in-frame clonotypes and omits some of them. Of fewer than 110,000 clones listed, roughly 89% are singletons. The ends lost 2 bases at V and 2 bases at J; junction bases unmatched: 4. Germline V gene lookup returns CDR1 KGHDR and CDR2 SFDVKD. This CDR3 has 16 amino acids. In its sample, this clone was seen once. This TCR was sampled from a man aged 30-40 years in good health. Sequencing was done on a sample of blood. V usage is TRBV24-1 and J usage is TRBJ1-2; TRBD1 agrees at 10 bases. CDR3 amino acids: CATSDSGTGVNYGYTF. The CDR3 DNA is TGTGCCACCAGTGATTCGGGGACAGGGGTAAACTATGGCTACACCTTC.